The subject of this entry is one T cell receptor beta chain. What antigen it recognizes has not been identified. Nothing much larger sits one base from this clone, and base qualities are not available. This sample stems from a study of blood T cells in healthy people across ages (dated by TCRdb to 2013 to 2016). Regarding the research as a whole: In model experiments, template switching captured about one uniquely barcoded TCR beta cDNA molecule for every two T cells. Two additional independent replicas of 1 million unique cDNA reads from the same blood draw were analyzed for two donors (one aged 18 to 29 and one aged 80 or older). To avoid experimental bias, donors of different ages were spread randomly across the sequencing lanes. The donors were split into four age groups: young (average around 16 years), middle-aged (around 40), aged (over 55) and long-lived (approximately 80). Age-related changes in TCR beta repertoire diversity were measured in the study by deep sequencing normalized with unique cDNA molecular identifiers. Study-level results and caveats: Because the CMV infection status of the donors was unknown, age-related changes in expanded clonotypes may potentially have been confounded. Bulk unsorted PBMC profiling prevented conclusive comparison of naive and antigen-experienced compartments. A strong correlation was found between observed TCR beta diversity and the percentage of naive T cells measured by flow cytometry. As age increased, observed TCR beta diversity per million T cells dropped in a roughly linear way, and a significant reduction was already evident by age 40. Estimates of total diversity from one million sequenced T cells were regarded as lower bounds and underestimates. The long-lived group showed more naive CD4+ T cells, fewer expanded clones and increased TCR diversity than the aged group, suggesting age selection.

Donors were 40 or so systemically healthy Caucasian individuals from Russia aged 6 to 90 years. About 9.8 milliliters of peripheral blood were drawn from each donor into EDTA-treated Vacutainer tubes. Ficoll-Paque density-gradient centrifugation was used to isolate PBMCs, with at least 6.5 million obtained per sample. Trizol reagent was used to extract total RNA from the PBMCs, yielding at least 5.5 micrograms per sample. The percentages of naive CD45RAhigh/CD27high T cells were determined by flow cytometry on a PBMC aliquot from every donor. The CDR3 sequence holds 16 residues, the cysteine and phenylalanine included. Only CDR3 DNA remains: 48 bases, in frame from the first base. Library method: 5' RACE. The sequencing machine was an Illumina HiSeq 2500. A second roughly 6 to 11 cycle PCR used a sample-barcoded 5' primer and a J-beta primer mix. A unique molecular identifier was introduced onto each TCR beta cDNA molecule by a template-switch 5' adaptor carrying 12 random nucleotides. Each sample yielded at least 3 million CDR3-containing paired-end reads. First-strand cDNA was synthesized from all RNA with the Mint cDNA synthesis kit, primed by a TRBC-specific oligonucleotide. After uracil-DNA glycosylase treatment, a first 18-cycle PCR used universal primers M1SS and BC2_uni_R on all cDNA. Per the original workflow: Each sample was normalized by randomly selecting 1 million high-quality reads, each carrying a distinct molecular identifier. Instead of being binned into consensus sequences, reads that shared molecular identifiers were thrown out. MiTCR, run with a Q25 quality threshold and the strictest error-elimination algorithm, handled CDR3 identification, clonotype clustering and error correction. A nonparametric unseen species model with Euler transformation was used to estimate lower-bound total TCR beta diversity. Using fastp trimming at Q25 and MiXCR clonotype assembly, TCRdb reanalyzed the public sequencing data and kept in-frame beta chains. Rows are combined by CDR3 protein, so each entry shows the most common genes and DNA. TCRdb's processing, not the authors', yielded these V and J calls. Present in this sample are approximately 1,100,000 distinct CDR3 sequences, under 45% of which were seen just once. Together, the top ten hold approximately 20% of the sample.

Material: blood. The sequence came from a woman aged 60-75 years in good health. Recombination linked TRBV21-1 to TRBJ2-5; TRBD1, as called in the table, went unchecked against the DNA. TRBV21-1 is given as a pseudogene. The CDR3 protein sequence reads: CASSPRDRGRLGEQYF. The DNA sequence is given as TGTGCCAGCAGCCCCCGGGACAGGGGGCGTCTGGGGGAGCAGTACTTC.